This T cell receptor (beta chain) was recorded in a study of shared clonotypes between healthy human individuals. The CDR3 covers 13 residues. Germline loops: CDR1 MNHEY, CDR2 SMNVEV (reference sequence). V was shortened by 2 bases and J by 5 bases, with 8 bases between the two germline ends. TCRdb's table, derived via immunoSEQ multiplex PCR, lists solely in-frame clones and lacks some. This table has about 380,000 clones, around 96% appearing once. The TCR originated in a man aged 25 to 40 in good health. The chain couples TRBV27 to TRBJ2-3, with a tentative D call TRBD1 (5 bases). The sequencing input was memory CD8+ T cells sorted from blood. Specified subset: CD45RO+ cells pooled with CCR7-negative TemRA cells. The CDR3 reads CASSLRGGDTQYF. In nucleotides, the CDR3 is TGTGCCAGCAGTTTAAGGGGTGGAGATACGCAGTATTTT.